These T cell receptor beta chains were read from a single sample in a study of blood T cell repertoires in COVID-19. Generated by immunoSEQ multiplex PCR, the TCRdb table keeps only in-frame clones and is missing some. Of some 200,000 clones in the sample, 70% to 90% were seen once. Sequencing was done on a sample of peripheral blood. These receptors originate from a man older than 75 with acute or convalescent COVID-19. The CDR3 runs from the conserved cysteine through the conserved F or W. Fields, in order: D gene, V gene, clone size, J gene, CDR3 protein, CDR3 DNA. The D gene is left open where the match is weak. Only some rows state a clone size, as once, few, many or a class for expanded clones.

d_call: -
v_call: TRBV7-8
clone_size: few
j_call: TRBJ2-1
cdr3_aa: CASSLGFGRGNEQFF
cdr3_nt: TGTGCCAGCAGCTTAGGGTTCGGGCGGGGCAATGAGCAGTTCTTC

d_call: -
v_call: TRBV24-1
clone_size: -
j_call: TRBJ1-2
cdr3_aa: CATSDLDTFYGYTF
cdr3_nt: TGTGCCACCAGTGACCTGGACACCTTCTATGGCTACACCTTC

d_call: -
v_call: TRBV29-1
clone_size: -
j_call: TRBJ2-4
cdr3_aa: CSVELRSLAKNIQYF
cdr3_nt: TGCAGCGTTGAGTTGAGGAGTTTAGCCAAAAACATTCAGTACTTC

d_call: TRBD2
v_call: TRBV30
clone_size: -
j_call: TRBJ2-5
cdr3_aa: CAWTSGRTQGETQYF
cdr3_nt: TGTGCCTGGACTAGCGGGAGGACCCAGGGGGAGACCCAGTACTTC

d_call: -
v_call: TRBV7-9
clone_size: -
j_call: TRBJ2-1
cdr3_aa: CASSSGSGRHNEQFF
cdr3_nt: TGTGCCAGCAGCTCCGGGTCTGGCCGACACAATGAGCAGTTCTTC

d_call: -
v_call: TRBV19
clone_size: -
j_call: TRBJ1-5
cdr3_aa: CASSIQDNQPQHF
cdr3_nt: TGTGCCAGTAGTATCCAGGATAATCAGCCCCAGCATTTT

d_call: TRBD1
v_call: TRBV19
clone_size: -
j_call: TRBJ1-5
cdr3_aa: CATTGTGLGQPQHF
cdr3_nt: TGTGCCACCACCGGGACAGGCCTTGGGCAGCCCCAGCATTTT

d_call: TRBD1
v_call: TRBV28
clone_size: -
j_call: TRBJ1-5
cdr3_aa: CASSPTGTGGNQPQHF
cdr3_nt: TGTGCCAGCAGCCCAACCGGGACAGGGGGCAATCAGCCCCAGCATTTT

d_call: TRBD2
v_call: TRBV29-1
clone_size: -
j_call: TRBJ2-1
cdr3_aa: CSVLAGGVNNEQFF
cdr3_nt: TGCAGCGTTCTAGCGGGAGGGGTAAACAATGAGCAGTTCTTC

d_call: -
v_call: TRBV10-1
clone_size: many
j_call: TRBJ1-2
cdr3_aa: CASSPGTSNNYGYTF
cdr3_nt: TGCGCCAGCAGTCCCGGGACTAGCAATAACTATGGCTACACCTTC

d_call: -
v_call: TRBV10-2
clone_size: -
j_call: TRBJ1-6
cdr3_aa: CASRLSNSPLHF
cdr3_nt: TGCGCCAGCCGACTGAGTAATTCACCCCTCCACTTT

d_call: TRBD2
v_call: TRBV5-1
clone_size: -
j_call: TRBJ2-6
cdr3_aa: CASSWPLAGGPTGANVLTF
cdr3_nt: TGCGCCAGCAGCTGGCCACTAGCGGGAGGGCCTACGGGGGCCAACGTCCTGACTTTC

d_call: TRBD1
v_call: TRBV5-1
clone_size: -
j_call: TRBJ1-2
cdr3_aa: CASSGQGGNYGYTF
cdr3_nt: TGCGCCAGCAGTGGACAGGGGGGAAACTATGGCTACACCTTC

d_call: -
v_call: TRBV11-2
clone_size: -
j_call: TRBJ1-4
cdr3_aa: CASSLDLPGPTTNEKLFF
cdr3_nt: TGTGCCAGCAGCTTAGATCTGCCAGGTCCAACAACTAATGAAAAACTGTTTTTT

d_call: TRBD1
v_call: TRBV5-1
clone_size: once
j_call: TRBJ1-3
cdr3_aa: CASSRDRGAGNTIYF
cdr3_nt: TGCGCCAGCAGCCGGGACAGGGGGGCAGGAAACACCATATATTTT

d_call: TRBD1
v_call: TRBV19
clone_size: -
j_call: TRBJ1-1
cdr3_aa: CASNSPRQGRNTEAFF
cdr3_nt: TGTGCCAGCAACTCCCCCCGACAGGGAAGGAACACTGAAGCTTTCTTT

d_call: -
v_call: TRBV27
clone_size: -
j_call: TRBJ2-5
cdr3_aa: CASSFGGGGSETQYF
cdr3_nt: TGTGCCAGCAGTTTTGGGGGGGGCGGATCAGAGACCCAGTACTTC

d_call: TRBD1
v_call: TRBV6-1
clone_size: -
j_call: TRBJ2-5
cdr3_aa: CASSEAGTGVGETQYF
cdr3_nt: TGTGCCAGCAGTGAGGCAGGGACAGGGGTTGGAGAGACCCAGTACTTC

d_call: TRBD2
v_call: TRBV2
clone_size: -
j_call: TRBJ2-2
cdr3_aa: CASSEGEVGLAGETGELFF
cdr3_nt: TGTGCCAGCAGTGAAGGGGAAGTGGGACTAGCGGGAGAGACCGGGGAGCTGTTTTTT

d_call: -
v_call: TRBV28
clone_size: -
j_call: TRBJ2-4
cdr3_aa: CASDQVGKNIQYF
cdr3_nt: TGTGCCAGCGATCAGGTTGGCAAAAACATTCAGTACTTC

d_call: -
v_call: TRBV18
clone_size: -
j_call: TRBJ2-3
cdr3_aa: CASSRLGGSTDTQYF
cdr3_nt: TGTGCCAGCTCCCGTCTAGGGGGAAGCACAGATACGCAGTATTTT

d_call: TRBD1
v_call: TRBV18
clone_size: -
j_call: TRBJ2-7
cdr3_aa: CASSSPGTGAYEQYF
cdr3_nt: TGTGCCAGCTCATCCCCAGGGACAGGGGCCTACGAGCAGTACTTC

d_call: TRBD1
v_call: TRBV3-1/TRBV3-2
clone_size: -
j_call: TRBJ2-1
cdr3_aa: CASSQLTGGHNEQFF
cdr3_nt: TGTGCCAGCAGCCAGTTGACAGGGGGCCACAATGAGCAGTTCTTC

d_call: TRBD1
v_call: TRBV7-2
clone_size: -
j_call: TRBJ2-7
cdr3_aa: CASSLYASGGEQYF
cdr3_nt: TGTGCCAGCAGCCTCTACGCCTCAGGGGGCGAGCAGTACTTC

d_call: TRBD1
v_call: TRBV30
clone_size: once
j_call: TRBJ1-2
cdr3_aa: CAWSASGQLSRGYTF
cdr3_nt: TGTGCCTGGAGCGCGTCGGGACAGTTAAGTCGGGGCTACACCTTC

d_call: TRBD1
v_call: TRBV6-5
clone_size: -
j_call: TRBJ2-1
cdr3_aa: CASSYSSPDRVKQFF
cdr3_nt: TGTGCCAGCAGTTACTCTTCCCCGGACAGGGTGAAGCAGTTCTTC

d_call: -
v_call: TRBV7-2
clone_size: -
j_call: TRBJ1-5
cdr3_aa: CASSLVTGGNQPQHF
cdr3_nt: TGTGCCAGCAGCTTAGTGACAGGCGGCAATCAGCCCCAGCATTTT

d_call: -
v_call: TRBV19
clone_size: few
j_call: TRBJ1-1
cdr3_aa: CASSISGNTEAFF
cdr3_nt: TGTGCCAGTAGTATCTCGGGGAACACTGAAGCTTTCTTT

d_call: TRBD2
v_call: TRBV9
clone_size: -
j_call: TRBJ2-2
cdr3_aa: CASSVRGTSGSTGELFF
cdr3_nt: TGTGCCAGCAGCGTACGAGGGACTAGCGGGAGTACCGGGGAGCTGTTTTTT

d_call: -
v_call: TRBV7-7
clone_size: -
j_call: TRBJ2-2
cdr3_aa: CASSSTGSIGELFF
cdr3_nt: TGTGCCAGCAGCTCCACAGGGTCTATCGGGGAGCTGTTTTTT

d_call: TRBD1
v_call: TRBV7-8
clone_size: -
j_call: TRBJ1-1
cdr3_aa: CASSLTPTGMNTEAFF
cdr3_nt: TGTGCCAGCAGCTTAACCCCGACAGGGATGAACACTGAAGCTTTCTTT

d_call: -
v_call: TRBV10-3
clone_size: once
j_call: TRBJ2-1
cdr3_aa: CAIRSLLYNEQFF
cdr3_nt: TGTGCCATCAGGAGTTTGCTCTACAATGAGCAGTTCTTC

d_call: -
v_call: TRBV19
clone_size: -
j_call: TRBJ1-4
cdr3_aa: CASRLLTGPNEKLFF
cdr3_nt: TGTGCCAGTAGACTCCTAACGGGTCCTAATGAAAAACTGTTTTTT

d_call: -
v_call: TRBV4-1
clone_size: -
j_call: TRBJ2-3
cdr3_aa: CASTQGGLTDTQYF
cdr3_nt: TGCGCCAGCACTCAGGGGGGACTCACAGATACGCAGTATTTT

d_call: TRBD1
v_call: TRBV6-5
clone_size: -
j_call: TRBJ1-1
cdr3_aa: CASSPGQGNTEAFF
cdr3_nt: TGTGCCAGCAGTCCGGGACAGGGGAACACTGAAGCTTTCTTT

d_call: TRBD1
v_call: TRBV3-1/TRBV3-2
clone_size: -
j_call: TRBJ1-3
cdr3_aa: CASSLGQGAGNTIYF
cdr3_nt: TGTGCCAGCAGCCTCGGACAGGGGGCTGGAAACACCATATATTTT

d_call: TRBD1
v_call: TRBV2
clone_size: once
j_call: TRBJ1-1
cdr3_aa: CASSRDRVNTEAFF
cdr3_nt: TGTGCCAGCAGCAGGGACAGGGTGAACACTGAAGCTTTCTTT

d_call: -
v_call: TRBV20-1
clone_size: -
j_call: TRBJ2-7
cdr3_aa: CSATRGYEQYF
cdr3_nt: TGCAGTGCTACTAGAGGCTACGAGCAGTACTTC

d_call: TRBD1
v_call: TRBV4-3
clone_size: -
j_call: TRBJ2-2
cdr3_aa: CASSQSDRVPGELFF
cdr3_nt: TGCGCCAGCAGCCAATCTGACAGGGTCCCCGGGGAGCTGTTTTTT

d_call: -
v_call: TRBV3-1/TRBV3-2
clone_size: -
j_call: TRBJ2-1
cdr3_aa: CASSRLGEQFF
cdr3_nt: TGTGCCAGCAGTCGACTAGGTGAGCAGTTCTTC

d_call: -
v_call: TRBV10-3
clone_size: -
j_call: TRBJ1-6
cdr3_aa: CAISERAGDSPLHF
cdr3_nt: TGTGCCATCAGTGAGCGTGCAGGGGATTCACCCCTCCACTTT